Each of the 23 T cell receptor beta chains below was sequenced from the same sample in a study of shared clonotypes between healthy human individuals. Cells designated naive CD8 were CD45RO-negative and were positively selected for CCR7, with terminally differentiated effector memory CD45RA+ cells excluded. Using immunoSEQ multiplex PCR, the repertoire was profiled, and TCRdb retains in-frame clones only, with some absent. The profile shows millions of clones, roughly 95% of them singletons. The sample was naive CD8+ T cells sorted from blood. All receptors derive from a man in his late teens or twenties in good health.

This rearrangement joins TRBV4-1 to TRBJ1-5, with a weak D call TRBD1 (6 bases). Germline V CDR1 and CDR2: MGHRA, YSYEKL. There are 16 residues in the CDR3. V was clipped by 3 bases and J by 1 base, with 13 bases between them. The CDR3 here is CASSQVQGLSNQPQHF. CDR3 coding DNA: TGCGCCAGCAGCCAGGTACAGGGCTTGAGCAATCAGCCCCAGCATTTT.

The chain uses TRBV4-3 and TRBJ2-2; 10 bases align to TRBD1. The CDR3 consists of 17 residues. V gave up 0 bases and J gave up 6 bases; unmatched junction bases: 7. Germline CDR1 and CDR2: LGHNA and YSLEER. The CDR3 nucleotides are TGCGCCAGCAGCCAAGACCAGGACAGGGGGTTTCCCGGGGAGCTGTTTTTT. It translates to CASSQDQDRGFPGELFF.

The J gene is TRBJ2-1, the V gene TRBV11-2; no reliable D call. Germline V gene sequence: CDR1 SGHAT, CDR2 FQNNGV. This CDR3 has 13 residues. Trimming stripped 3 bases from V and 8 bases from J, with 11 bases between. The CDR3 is CASSLWIRDEQFF. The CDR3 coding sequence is TGTGCCAGCAGCTTGTGGATCCGCGATGAGCAGTTCTTC.

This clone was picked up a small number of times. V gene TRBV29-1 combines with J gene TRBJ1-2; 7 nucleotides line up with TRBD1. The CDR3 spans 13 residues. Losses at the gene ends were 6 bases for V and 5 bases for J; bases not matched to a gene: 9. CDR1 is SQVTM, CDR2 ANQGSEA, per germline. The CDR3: CSVDPGTEYGYTF. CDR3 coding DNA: TGCAGCGTGGACCCCGGGACAGAGTATGGCTACACCTTC.

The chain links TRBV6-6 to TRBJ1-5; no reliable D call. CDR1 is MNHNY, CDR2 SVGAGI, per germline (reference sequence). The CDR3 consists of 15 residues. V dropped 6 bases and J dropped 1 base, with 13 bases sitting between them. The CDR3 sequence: CASSSLGVSNQPQHF. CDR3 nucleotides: TGTGCCAGCAGCTCCCTCGGGGTAAGCAATCAGCCCCAGCATTTT.

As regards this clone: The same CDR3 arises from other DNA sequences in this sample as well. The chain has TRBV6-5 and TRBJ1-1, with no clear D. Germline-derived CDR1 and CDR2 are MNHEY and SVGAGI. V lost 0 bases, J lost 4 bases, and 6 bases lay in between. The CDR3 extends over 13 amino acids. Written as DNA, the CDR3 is TGTGCCAGCAGTTACTCCAAATTCACTGAAGCTTTCTTT. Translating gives CASSYSKFTEAFF.

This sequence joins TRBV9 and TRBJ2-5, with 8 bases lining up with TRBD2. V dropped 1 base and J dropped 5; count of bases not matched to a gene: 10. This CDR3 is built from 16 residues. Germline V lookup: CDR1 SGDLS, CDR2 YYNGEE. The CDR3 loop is CASSVNPGLEGETQYF. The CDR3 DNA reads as TGTGCCAGCAGCGTAAATCCGGGACTAGAGGGCGAGACCCAGTACTTC.

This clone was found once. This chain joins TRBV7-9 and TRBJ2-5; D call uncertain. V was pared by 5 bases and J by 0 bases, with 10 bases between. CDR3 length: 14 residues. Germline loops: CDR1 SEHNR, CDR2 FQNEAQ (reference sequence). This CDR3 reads CASSMDADQETQYF. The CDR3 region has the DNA TGTGCCAGCAGCATGGACGCCGACCAAGAGACCCAGTACTTC.

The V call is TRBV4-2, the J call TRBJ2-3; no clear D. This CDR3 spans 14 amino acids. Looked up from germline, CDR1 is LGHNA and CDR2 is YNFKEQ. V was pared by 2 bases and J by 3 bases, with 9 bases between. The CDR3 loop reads CASSQRWQTDTQYF. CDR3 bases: TGTGCCAGCAGCCAAAGATGGCAGACAGATACGCAGTATTTT.

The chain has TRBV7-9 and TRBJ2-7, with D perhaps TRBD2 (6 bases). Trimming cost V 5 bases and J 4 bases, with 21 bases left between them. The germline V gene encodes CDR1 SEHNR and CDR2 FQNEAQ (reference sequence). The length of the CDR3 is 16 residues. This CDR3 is CASSPLGGARVYEQYF. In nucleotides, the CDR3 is TGTGCCAGCAGCCCGCTGGGCGGGGCGAGGGTATACGAGCAGTACTTC.

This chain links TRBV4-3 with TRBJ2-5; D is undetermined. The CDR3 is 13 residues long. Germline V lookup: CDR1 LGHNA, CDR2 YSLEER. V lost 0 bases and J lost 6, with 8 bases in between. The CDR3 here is CASSQDFGQTQYF. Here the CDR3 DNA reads TGCGCCAGCAGCCAAGATTTCGGCCAGACCCAGTACTTC.

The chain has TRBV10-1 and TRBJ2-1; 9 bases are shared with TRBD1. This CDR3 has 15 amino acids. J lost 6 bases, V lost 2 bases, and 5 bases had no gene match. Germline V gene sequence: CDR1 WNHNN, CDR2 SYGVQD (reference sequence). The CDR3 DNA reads TGCGCCAGCAGTGAGCCGGGACAGGGCCTCAATGAGCAGTTCTTC. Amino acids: CASSEPGQGLNEQFF.

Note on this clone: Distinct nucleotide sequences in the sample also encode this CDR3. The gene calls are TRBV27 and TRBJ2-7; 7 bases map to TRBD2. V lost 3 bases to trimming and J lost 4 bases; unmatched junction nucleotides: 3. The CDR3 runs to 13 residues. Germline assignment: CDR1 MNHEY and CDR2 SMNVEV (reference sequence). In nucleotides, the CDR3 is TGTGCCAGCAGTTTGGGGGGGGATTACGAGCAGTACTTC. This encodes CASSLGGDYEQYF.

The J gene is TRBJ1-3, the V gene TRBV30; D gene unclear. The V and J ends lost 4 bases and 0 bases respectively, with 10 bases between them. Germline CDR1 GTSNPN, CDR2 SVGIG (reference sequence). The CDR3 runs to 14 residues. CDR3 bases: TGTGCCTGGATTGGCACCCGCTCTGGAAACACCATATATTTT. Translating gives CAWIGTRSGNTIYF. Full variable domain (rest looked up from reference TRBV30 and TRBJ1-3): SQTIHQWPATLVQPVGSPLSLECTVEGTSNPNLYWYRQAAGRGLQLLFYSVGIGQISSEVPQNLSASRPQDRQFILSSKKLLLSDSGFYLCAWIGTRSGNTIYFGEGSWLTVV.

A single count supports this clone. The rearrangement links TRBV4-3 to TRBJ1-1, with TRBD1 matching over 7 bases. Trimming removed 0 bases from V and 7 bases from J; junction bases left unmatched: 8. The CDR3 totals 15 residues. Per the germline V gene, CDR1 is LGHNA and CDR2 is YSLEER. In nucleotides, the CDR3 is TGCGCCAGCAGCCAAGATGGAGGGGGCGTGGGTGAAGCTTTCTTT. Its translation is CASSQDGGGVGEAFF.

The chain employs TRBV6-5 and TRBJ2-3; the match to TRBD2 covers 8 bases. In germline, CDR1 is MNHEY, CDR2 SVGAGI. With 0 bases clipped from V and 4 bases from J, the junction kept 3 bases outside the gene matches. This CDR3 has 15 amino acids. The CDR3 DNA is TGTGCCAGCAGTTACTCGGCGGGAGGTGCAGATACGCAGTATTTT. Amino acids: CASSYSAGGADTQYF.

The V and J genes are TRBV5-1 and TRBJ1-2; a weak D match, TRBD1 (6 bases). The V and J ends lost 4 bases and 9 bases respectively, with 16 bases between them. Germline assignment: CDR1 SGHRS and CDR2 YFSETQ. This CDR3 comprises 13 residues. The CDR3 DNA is TGCGCCAGCAGCGTGGACAGACTTGAGCGCTACACCTTC. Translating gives CASSVDRLERYTF.

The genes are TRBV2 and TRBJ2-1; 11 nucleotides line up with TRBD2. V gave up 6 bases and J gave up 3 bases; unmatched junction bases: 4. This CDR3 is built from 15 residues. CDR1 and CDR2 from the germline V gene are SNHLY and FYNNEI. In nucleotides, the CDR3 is TGTGCCAGCAGCCAACTAGCGGGGGTCTACAATGAGCAGTTCTTC. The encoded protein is CASSQLAGVYNEQFF.

The CDR3 DNA sequence: TGTGCCAGCAGCTTACACAACTCTGGAAACACCATATATTTT. Translating gives CASSLHNSGNTIYF. The chain uses TRBV7-2 and TRBJ1-3; D is unresolved. The CDR3 length is 14 residues. Germline V gives CDR1 SGHTA, CDR2 FQGNSA. Deletions cut 2 bases from V and 0 bases from J, with 5 bases between. The whole variable domain, remainder taken from reference TRBV7-2 and TRBJ1-3, is GAGVSQSPSNKVTEKGKDVELRCDPISGHTALYWYRQSLGQGLEFLIYFQGNSAPDKSGLPSDRFSAERTGGSVSTLTIQRTQQEDSAVYLCASSLHNSGNTIYFGEGSWLTVV.

The chain's CDR3 is CASSSGQGANQPQHF. CDR3 bases: TGTGCCAGCAGCTCCGGACAGGGCGCTAATCAGCCCCAGCATTTT. This sequence joins TRBV13 and TRBJ1-5, with 8 bases that match TRBD1. V lost 4 bases and J lost 4; bases outside the gene matches: 6. Germline CDR1 reads PRHDT; CDR2 reads FYEKMQ (reference sequence). The CDR3 runs to 15 residues.

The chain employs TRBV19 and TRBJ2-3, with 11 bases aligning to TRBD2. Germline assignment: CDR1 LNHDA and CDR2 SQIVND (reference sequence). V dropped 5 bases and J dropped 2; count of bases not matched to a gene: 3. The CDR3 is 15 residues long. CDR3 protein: CASSLTSGDTDTQYF. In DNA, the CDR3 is TGTGCCAGTAGTTTGACTAGCGGGGACACAGATACGCAGTATTTT.

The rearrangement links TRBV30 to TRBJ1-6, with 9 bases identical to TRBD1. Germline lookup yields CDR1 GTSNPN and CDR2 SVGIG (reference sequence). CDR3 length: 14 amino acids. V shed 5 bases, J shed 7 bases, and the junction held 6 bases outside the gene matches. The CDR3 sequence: CAWEVGTGNSPLHF. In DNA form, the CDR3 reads TGTGCCTGGGAGGTAGGGACAGGGAATTCACCCCTCCACTTT. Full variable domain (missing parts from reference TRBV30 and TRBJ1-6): SQTIHQWPATLVQPVGSPLSLECTVEGTSNPNLYWYRQAAGRGLQLLFYSVGIGQISSEVPQNLSASRPQDRQFILSSKKLLLSDSGFYLCAWEVGTGNSPLHFGNGTRLTVT.

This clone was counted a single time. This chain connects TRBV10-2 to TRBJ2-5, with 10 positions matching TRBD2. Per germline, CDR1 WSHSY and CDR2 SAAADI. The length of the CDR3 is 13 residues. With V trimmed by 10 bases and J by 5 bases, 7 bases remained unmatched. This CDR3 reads CATDPTSGETQYF. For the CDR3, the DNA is TGCGCCACCGATCCGACTAGCGGGGAGACCCAGTACTTC.